This record concerns one T cell receptor (beta chain) sequence. The conserved phenylalanine or tryptophan is not found at the CDR3 terminus, so this likely reflects a read error. This sample is drawn from a study of read filtering for tumor transcriptome and immune sequencing. V lost 4 bases to trimming and J lost 6 bases, with 11 bases between them. The CDR3 runs 13 residues. Germline V lookup: CDR1 SGHDT, CDR2 YYEEEE. This library used around 0.4 ug RNA and molecular barcoded adaptors spanning alpha/delta and beta/gamma chains. TCRdb re-derived calls from the reads in MiXCR, one entry per CDR3 protein. This sample yields some 41,000 distinct CDR3 sequences, of which around 15% are seen a single time; 30% belongs to the top ten.

The specimen was a population of CD138-negative cells sorted from bone marrow. The TCR originated in a donor at least 40 years old with multiple myeloma. This chain joins TRBV5-6 and TRBJ2-1, with a possible D match to TRBD2 (6 bases). Here the CDR3 DNA reads TGTGCCAGCAGCCTTAGCGGATCCAATGAGCAGTTCTCC. Protein sequence: CASSLSGSNEQFS.